A single sample gave rise to the 9 T cell receptor beta chains below, sequenced in a study of regulatory T cells in long-lasting Graves disease. Through Arm-PCR of CDR3 regions and iRepertoire HTBI primers, TCR beta libraries were built. Each CDR3 protein gets one entry after TCRdb re-called the multiplex PCR reads with MiXCR. The repertoire holds 700,000 or so distinct CDR3 sequences, with approximately 29% as singletons. Time point: persistent/refractory GD, antithyroid drugs over 5 years with positive TRAb. The authors made the TCR library using RNA they extracted from PBMCs. The sequencing here drew on peripheral blood mononuclear cells (PBMCs), taken when the disease was refractory, from a patient treated with antithyroid drugs. These receptors came from a female donor with Graves disease.

Concerning this clonotype itself: A junction end diverges from the germline sequence, so it may reflect a read error. The chain joins TRBV20-1 to TRBJ1-1, with D unclear. This CDR3 comprises 12 residues. From germline, CDR1 is DFQATT and CDR2 SNEGSKA (reference sequence). The CDR3 here is CSASEGNTKAFF. In DNA, the CDR3 is TGCAGTGCTAGCGAGGGAAACACTAAAGCTTTCTTT.

This clonotype was detected a few times. This rearrangement joins TRBV4-2 to TRBJ1-5, with a weak D call TRBD1 (6 bases). The V gene's germline CDR1 is LGHNA and CDR2 YNFKEQ. The CDR3 is 15 amino acids. Trimming stripped 0 bases from V and 6 bases from J, with 12 bases between. The CDR3 reads CASSQEKQGGQPQHF. CDR3 sequence (DNA): TGTGCCAGCAGCCAAGAAAAACAGGGCGGTCAGCCCCAGCATTTT.

This chain uses TRBV6-1 with TRBJ2-7; D possibly corresponds to TRBD1 (5 bases). Germline CDR1 and CDR2: MNHNS and SASEGT. Trimming removed 6 bases from V and 3 bases from J, with 24 bases in between. This CDR3 contains 17 residues. CDR3 nucleotides: TGTGCCAGCAGCCGCCGACCACAGGTCCTTCTGGACTACGAGCAGTACTTC. Translating it yields CASSRRPQVLLDYEQYF.

The J gene is TRBJ1-1, the V gene TRBV28; D remains unclear. The germline CDR1 and CDR2 sequences are MDHEN and SYDVKM. The CDR3 totals 12 residues. V dropped 2 bases and J dropped 7 bases, with 8 bases sitting between them. For the CDR3, the DNA is TGTGCCAGCAGTTTACGGTACATTGAAGCTTTCTTT. Protein: CASSLRYIEAFF.

The CDR3 DNA reads TGTGCCAGTAGTACCGGGACTAGCGGTTGGGCGAACACCGGGGAGCTGTTTTTT. As protein: CASSTGTSGWANTGELFF. The chain combines TRBV19 with TRBJ2-2, with 11 bases identical to TRBD2. Germline V lookup: CDR1 LNHDA, CDR2 SQIVND (reference sequence). The V segment lost 4 bases and the J segment 0 bases; nucleotides outside the gene matches: 7. CDR3 length: 18 residues.

In its sample, this clonotype was seen many times. No DNA is shown, since the ends of the CDR3 on it are uncertain; the CDR3 is the one TCRdb lists. V is TRBV12-3 or TRBV12-4 and J is TRBJ1-1; whether TRBD1, the table's D call, matches the DNA was not checked. The length of the CDR3 is 16 amino acids, counting both ends. CDR3 sequence: CASSTPLWGVNTEAFF.

The J gene is TRBJ1-1, the V gene TRBV19, with unresolved D. Germline CDR1 LNHDA, CDR2 SQIVND (reference sequence). The CDR3 has 14 residues. V lost 3 bases to trimming and J lost 4 bases, with 12 bases between them. CDR3: CASSMKAGLTEAFF. CDR3 in DNA: TGTGCCAGTAGTATGAAGGCCGGGCTCACTGAAGCTTTCTTT.

This clonotype was picked up many times. V gene TRBV6-2 or TRBV6-3 combines with J gene TRBJ1-1; 7 bases line up with TRBD1. J gave up 2 bases and V 4 bases, and 7 bases lay outside the gene matches. Germline CDR1 MNHEY, CDR2 SVGEGT. The CDR3 extends over 15 amino acids. CDR3 sequence (DNA): TGTGCCAGCAGTTCCCACGGGACAGCAAACACTGAAGCTTTCTTT. It yields the protein CASSSHGTANTEAFF.

To note about this clonotype: One end of the junction fails to match germline, which may point to a read error. The gene calls are TRBV5-1 and TRBJ2-5, with 9 bases that match TRBD2. The CDR3 is made up of 16 amino acids. The germline CDR1 and CDR2 sequences are SGHRS and YFSETQ. The CDR3: CASSILTSGNVETQYF. In nucleotides, the CDR3 is TGTGCCAGCAGCATACTGACTAGCGGCAACGTGGAGACCCAGTACTTC.